A selection of T cell receptor beta chains follows, all from one sample in a study of blood T cell repertoires in COVID-19. The protocol was immunoSEQ multiplex PCR, while the TCRdb copy is restricted to in-frame clones and leaves out a portion. Of 200,000 to 250,000 clones in the sample, around 90% were seen once. Sequencing was done on a sample of PBMCs or T cells enriched from blood (not recorded which). Source of these receptors: a woman under 40 who had recovered from COVID-19. Each CDR3 is given with its conserved first and last residue. D genes are given only for firm matches.

>TRBJ1-1|-|TRBV4-3
CASSQEDSGGTEAFF
TGCGCCAGCAGCCAAGAGGACAGCGGGGGCACTGAAGCTTTCTTT
>TRBJ2-1|-|TRBV6-4
CASSADKRSYNEQFF
TGTGCCAGCAGTGCCGACAAACGCTCCTACAATGAGCAGTTCTTC
>TRBJ1-1|-|TRBV5-1
CASRPGPQGTEAFF
TGCGCCAGCAGACCGGGCCCACAGGGAACTGAAGCTTTCTTT
>TRBJ2-3|-|TRBV5-1
CASTERDTQYF
TGCGCCAGCACCGAGCGGGATACGCAGTATTTT
>TRBJ1-5|-|TRBV6-4
CANERGSVREGDQPQHF
TGTGCCAACGAAAGGGGATCCGTAAGGGAGGGGGATCAGCCCCAGCATTTT
>TRBJ2-1|-|TRBV7-3
CASSSTSRSSYNEQFF
TGTGCCAGCAGCTCCACTAGCAGGAGCTCCTACAATGAGCAGTTCTTC
>TRBJ2-1|-|TRBV2
CASSEGELLFRSEQFF
TGTGCCAGCAGTGAGGGTGAACTACTCTTTCGGAGTGAGCAGTTCTTC
>TRBJ2-2|-|TRBV18
CASSTGNTGELFF
TGTGCCAGCTCAACGGGTAACACCGGGGAGCTGTTTTTT
>TRBJ2-7|-|TRBV2
CASSLSEQYF
TGTGCCAGCAGTCTCTCCGAGCAGTACTTC
>TRBJ1-1|-|TRBV7-6
CASSLDGGLNTEAFF
TGTGCCAGCAGCTTAGACGGGGGGCTGAACACTGAAGCTTTCTTT
>TRBJ1-1|-|TRBV27
CASSFGPGVEAFF
TGTGCCAGCAGTTTCGGTCCAGGGGTTGAAGCTTTCTTT
>TRBJ2-1|-|TRBV5-1
CASSQQGHNEQFF
TGCGCCAGCAGCCAACAGGGTCACAATGAGCAGTTCTTC
>TRBJ2-3|TRBD2|TRBV4-3
CASSPRLAGGLDTQYF
TGCGCCAGCAGCCCCCGGCTAGCGGGGGGGTTGGATACGCAGTATTTT
>TRBJ1-2|-|TRBV2
CASSEADIYGYTF
TGTGCCAGCAGTGAAGCGGACATCTATGGCTACACCTTC
>TRBJ1-4|TRBD1|TRBV10-3
CAIRSDREDEKLFF
TGTGCCATCAGAAGCGACAGGGAGGACGAAAAACTGTTTTTT
>TRBJ1-3|TRBD1|TRBV2
CASSPGQGAPGNTIYF
TGTGCCAGCAGCCCGGGACAGGGGGCTCCTGGAAACACCATATATTTT